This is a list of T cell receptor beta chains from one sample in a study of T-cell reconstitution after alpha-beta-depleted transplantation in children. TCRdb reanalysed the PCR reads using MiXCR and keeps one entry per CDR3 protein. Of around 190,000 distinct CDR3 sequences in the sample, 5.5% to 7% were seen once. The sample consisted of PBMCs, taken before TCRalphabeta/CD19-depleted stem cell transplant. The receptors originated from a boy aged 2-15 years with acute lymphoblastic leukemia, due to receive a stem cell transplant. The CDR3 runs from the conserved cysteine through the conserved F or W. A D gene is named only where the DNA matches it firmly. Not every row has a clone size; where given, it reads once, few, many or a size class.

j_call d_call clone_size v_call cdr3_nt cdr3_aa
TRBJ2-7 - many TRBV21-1 TGTGCCAGCAGCATCCGGGACAGTTCTCCCTACGAGCAGTACTTC CASSIRDSSPYEQYF
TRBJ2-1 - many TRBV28 TGTGCCAGCAGTTTATTGGGGGTTTACAATGAGCAGTTCTTC CASSLLGVYNEQFF
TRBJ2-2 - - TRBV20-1 TGCAGTGCTAGCGATGGGGGTGCGAACACCGGGGAGCTGTTTTTT CSASDGGANTGELFF
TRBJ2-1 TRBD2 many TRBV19 TGTGCCACCCTCCCCCTAGCGGGAGCCCCCTACAATGAGCAGTTCTTC CATLPLAGAPYNEQFF
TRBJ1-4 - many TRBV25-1 TGTGCCAGCAGTGAATTCCTACAGGCAACTAATGAAAAACTGTTTTTT CASSEFLQATNEKLFF
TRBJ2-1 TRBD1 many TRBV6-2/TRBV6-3 TGTGCCAGCAGTTACCCGGGACAGGGCAATGAGCAGTTCTTC CASSYPGQGNEQFF
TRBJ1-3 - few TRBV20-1 TGCAGTGCTAGTTCCTGGGAAACCTCTGGAAACACCATATATTTT CSASSWETSGNTIYF
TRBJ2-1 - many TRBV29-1 TGCAGCGTCGGGGGGCAGGGTAGCGTCCACAATGAGCAGTTCTTC CSVGGQGSVHNEQFF
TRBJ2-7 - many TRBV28 TGTGCCAGCAGTTTAGGCCCACCCCCGGAGCAGTACTTC CASSLGPPPEQYF
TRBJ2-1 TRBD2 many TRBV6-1 TGTGCCAGCAGTGAAGACACTAGCGGTTCCTCCTACAATGAGCAGTTCTTC CASSEDTSGSSYNEQFF
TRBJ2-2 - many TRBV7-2 TGTGCCAGCAGCTTAATGGCAGGGGGGGCCGGGGAGCTGTTTTTT CASSLMAGGAGELFF
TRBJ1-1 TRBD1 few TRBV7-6 TGTGCCAGCAGCCCAACCGGGACAGGGGTTACGAACACTGAAGCTTTCTTT CASSPTGTGVTNTEAFF
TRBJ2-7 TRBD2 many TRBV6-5 TGTGCCAGCAGTCCCCCTAGCGGGGGATACGAGCAGTACTTC CASSPPSGGYEQYF
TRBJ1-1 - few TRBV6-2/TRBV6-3 TGTGCCAGCAGTAGACCCCGGATGGCCGTGTCTCATGCTTTCTTT CASSRPRMAVSHAFF
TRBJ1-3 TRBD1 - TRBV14 TGTGCCAGCAGCCACCACACAGGGGCGGCCGGAAACACCATATATTTT CASSHHTGAAGNTIYF
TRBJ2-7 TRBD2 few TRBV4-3 TGCGCCAGCAGCCTGCAGACTGCGGGAGTTGGGCCCTACGAGCAGTACTTC CASSLQTAGVGPYEQYF
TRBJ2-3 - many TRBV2 TGTGCCAGCAGGGCGGACCAAGTCACAGATACGCAGTATTTT CASRADQVTDTQYF
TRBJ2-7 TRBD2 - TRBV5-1 TGCGCCAGCAGCTACACACCGGGACTAGCGAACTACGAGCAGTACTTC CASSYTPGLANYEQYF
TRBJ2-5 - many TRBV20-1 TGCAGTGCTAGTAAGGCAGGGGAAGAGACCCAGTACTTC CSASKAGEETQYF
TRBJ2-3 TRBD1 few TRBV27 TGTGCCAGCAGCCCCCTCGACAGGGTTGGCACAGATACGCAGTATTTT CASSPLDRVGTDTQYF
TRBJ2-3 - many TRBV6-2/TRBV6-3 TGTGCCAGCAGTTACGCGGGCACAGATACGCAGTATTTT CASSYAGTDTQYF
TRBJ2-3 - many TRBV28 TGTGCCAGCAGCTCCGGGAACATAGGACTTGCTCCAGATACGCAGTATTTT CASSSGNIGLAPDTQYF
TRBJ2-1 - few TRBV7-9 TGTGCCAGCAGCTTAGCGAACAATGAGCAGTTCTTC CASSLANNEQFF
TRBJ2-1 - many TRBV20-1 TGCAGTGCTGAGGGCAGGACGGCATCATATGAGCAGTTCTTC CSAEGRTASYEQFF
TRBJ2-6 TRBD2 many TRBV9 TGTGCCAGCAGCGTAGAGGGACGGGGAGGGACTGGGGCCAACGTCCTGACTTTC CASSVEGRGGTGANVLTF
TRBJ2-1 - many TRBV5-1 TGCGCCAGCAGCTTGGCCCCGCGTTCCTACAATGAGCAGTTCTTC CASSLAPRSYNEQFF
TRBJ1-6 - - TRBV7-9 TGTGCCAGCAGCTTTGCTAATTCACCCCTCCACTTT CASSFANSPLHF
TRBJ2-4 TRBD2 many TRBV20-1 TGCAGTGCTCCGGGACTAGGGGATTCCAAAAACATTCAGTACTTC CSAPGLGDSKNIQYF
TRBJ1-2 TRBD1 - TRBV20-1 TGCAGTGTCTCGGACAGGGCGGTTTATGGCTACACCTTC CSVSDRAVYGYTF
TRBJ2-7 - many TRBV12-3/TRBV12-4 TGTGCCAGCACCCTAGGGGGTTACGAGCAGTACTTC CASTLGGYEQYF
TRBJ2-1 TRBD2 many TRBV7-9 TGTGCCAGCAGCTTAAGCGGGGGGGCCGACAATGAGCAGTTCTTC CASSLSGGADNEQFF
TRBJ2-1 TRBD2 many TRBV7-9 TGTGCCAGCAGCTTGGCTAGCGGCCTCTCCTACAATGAGCAGTTCTTC CASSLASGLSYNEQFF
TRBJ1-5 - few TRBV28 TGTGCCAGCAGCTATACAGGGAGGAATCAGCCCCAGCATTTT CASSYTGRNQPQHF
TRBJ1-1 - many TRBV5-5 TGTGCCAGCAGTTGGGGGGACACTGAAGCTTTCTTT CASSWGDTEAFF
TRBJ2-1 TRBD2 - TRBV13 TGTGCCAGCAGCCCCCGTGGACTAGCGAACAATGAGCAGTTCTTC CASSPRGLANNEQFF
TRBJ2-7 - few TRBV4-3 TGCGCCAGCAGCCAACAACAGGCCTACGATTACTTC CASSQQQAYDYF
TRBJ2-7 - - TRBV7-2 TGTGCCAGCAGCTTATCCGGGACCGGGGTCGGAGAGCAGTACTTC CASSLSGTGVGEQYF
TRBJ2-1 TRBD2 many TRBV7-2 TGTGCCAGCAGCTTCAAAGCCGGACTAGCGGGAGCCGAGCAGTTCTTC CASSFKAGLAGAEQFF
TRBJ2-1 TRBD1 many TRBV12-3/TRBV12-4 TGTGCCAGCAGTTCCTACAGGGGTAATGAGCAGTTCTTC CASSSYRGNEQFF
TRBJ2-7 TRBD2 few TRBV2 TGTGCCAGCAGTGTAGGCGGGAGAGGGTACGAGCAGTACTTC CASSVGGRGYEQYF
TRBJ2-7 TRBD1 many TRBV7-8 TGTGCCAGCAGCTTCGACAGGGCTTCAGCGGTCTACGAGCAGTACTTC CASSFDRASAVYEQYF
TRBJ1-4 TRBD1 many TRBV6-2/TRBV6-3 TGTGCCAGCAGTTACTCTCCGGGGACAGAAAATAATGAAAAACTGTTTTTT CASSYSPGTENNEKLFF
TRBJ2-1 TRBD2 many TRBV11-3 TGTGCCAGCAGCTTAGGAGGGACTAGCGGGAGAGGTGGTGGTGAGCAGTTCTTC CASSLGGTSGRGGGEQFF
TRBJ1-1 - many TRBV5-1 TGCGCCAGCAGCTTGGAGGGTATGAACACTGAAGCTTTCTTT CASSLEGMNTEAFF
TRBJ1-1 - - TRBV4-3 TGCGCCAGCAGCCAAGATTATAGGGGGGGAACTGAAGCTTTCTTT CASSQDYRGGTEAFF
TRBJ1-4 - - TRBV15 TGTGCCACCAGCAGAGGGACGGATCCAACTAATGAAAAACTGTTTTTT CATSRGTDPTNEKLFF
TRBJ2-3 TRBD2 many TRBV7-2 TGTGCCAGCAGCCCTAGCGGGAGAATGACAGATACGCAGTATTTT CASSPSGRMTDTQYF
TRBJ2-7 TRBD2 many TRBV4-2 TGTGCCAGCAGCCAAGGGACTAGCGGGAGCGAGCAGTACTTC CASSQGTSGSEQYF